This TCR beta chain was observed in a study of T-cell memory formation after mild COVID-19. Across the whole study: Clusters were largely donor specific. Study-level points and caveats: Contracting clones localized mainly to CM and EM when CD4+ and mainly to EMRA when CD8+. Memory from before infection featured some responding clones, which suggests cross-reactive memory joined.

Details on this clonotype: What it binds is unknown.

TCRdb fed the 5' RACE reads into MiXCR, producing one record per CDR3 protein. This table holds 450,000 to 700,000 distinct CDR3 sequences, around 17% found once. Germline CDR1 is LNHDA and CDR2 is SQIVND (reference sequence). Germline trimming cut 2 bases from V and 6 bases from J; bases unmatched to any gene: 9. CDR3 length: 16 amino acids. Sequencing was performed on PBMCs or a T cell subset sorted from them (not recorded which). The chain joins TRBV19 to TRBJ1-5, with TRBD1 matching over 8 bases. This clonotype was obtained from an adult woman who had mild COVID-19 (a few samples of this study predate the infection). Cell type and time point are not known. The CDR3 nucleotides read TGTGCCAGTAGTATATCGAACAGGGGGGCAGGTCAGCCCCAGCATTTT. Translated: CASSISNRGAGQPQHF.